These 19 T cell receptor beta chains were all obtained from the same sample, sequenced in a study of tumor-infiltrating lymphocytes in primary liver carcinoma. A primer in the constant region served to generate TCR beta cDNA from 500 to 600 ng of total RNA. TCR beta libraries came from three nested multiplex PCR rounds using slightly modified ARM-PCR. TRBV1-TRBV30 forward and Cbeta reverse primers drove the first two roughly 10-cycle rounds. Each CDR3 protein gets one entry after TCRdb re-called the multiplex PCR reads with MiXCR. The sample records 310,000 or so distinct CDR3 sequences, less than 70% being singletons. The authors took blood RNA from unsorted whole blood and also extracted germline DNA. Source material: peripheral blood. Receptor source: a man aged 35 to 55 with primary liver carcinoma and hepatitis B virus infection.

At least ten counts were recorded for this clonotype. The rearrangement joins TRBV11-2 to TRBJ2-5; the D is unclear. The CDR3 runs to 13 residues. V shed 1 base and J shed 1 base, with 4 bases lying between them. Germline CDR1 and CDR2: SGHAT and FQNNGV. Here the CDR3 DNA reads TGTGCCAGCAGCTTAGGGGGCCAAGAGACCCAGTACTTC. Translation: CASSLGGQETQYF. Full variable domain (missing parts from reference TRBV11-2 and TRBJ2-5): EAGVAQSPRYKIIEKRQSVAFWCNPISGHATLYWYQQILGQGPKLLIQFQNNGVVDDSQLPKDRFSAERLKGVDSTLKIQPAKLEDSAVYLCASSLGGQETQYFGPGTRLLVL.

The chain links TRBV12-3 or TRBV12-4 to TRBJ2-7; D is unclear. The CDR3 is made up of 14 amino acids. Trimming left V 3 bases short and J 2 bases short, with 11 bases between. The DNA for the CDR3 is TGTGCCAGCAGTTTTAACGGCACTACCTACGAGCAGTACTTC. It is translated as CASSFNGTTYEQYF.

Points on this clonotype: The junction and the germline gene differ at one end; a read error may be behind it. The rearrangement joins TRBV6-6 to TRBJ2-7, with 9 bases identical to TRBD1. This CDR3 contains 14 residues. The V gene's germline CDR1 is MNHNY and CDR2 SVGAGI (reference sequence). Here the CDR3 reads CASSYWDRVDEQHF. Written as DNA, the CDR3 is TGTGCCAGCAGTTATTGGGACAGGGTGGACGAGCAGCACTTC.

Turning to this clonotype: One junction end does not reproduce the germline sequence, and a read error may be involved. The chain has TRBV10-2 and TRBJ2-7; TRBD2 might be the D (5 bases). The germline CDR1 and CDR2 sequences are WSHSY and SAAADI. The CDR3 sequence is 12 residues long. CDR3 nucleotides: TGCTCCAGTAGTTGGGAGACCTACGAGCAGTACTTC. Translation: CSSSWETYEQYF.

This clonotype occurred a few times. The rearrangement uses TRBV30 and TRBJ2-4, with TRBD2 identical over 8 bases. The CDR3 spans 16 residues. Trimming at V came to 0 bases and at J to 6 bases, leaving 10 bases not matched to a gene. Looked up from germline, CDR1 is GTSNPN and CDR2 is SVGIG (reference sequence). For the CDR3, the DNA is TGTGCCTGGAGTGTACTTGGACTAGCCCCCTCAAACATTCAGTACTTC. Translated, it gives CAWSVLGLAPSNIQYF.

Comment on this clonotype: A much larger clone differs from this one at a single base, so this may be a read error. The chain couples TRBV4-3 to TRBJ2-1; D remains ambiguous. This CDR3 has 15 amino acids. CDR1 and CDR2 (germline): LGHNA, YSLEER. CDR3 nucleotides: TGCGCCAGCAGCCAAGATAGAAGCCCAATCAATGTGCAGTTCTTC. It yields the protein CASSQDRSPINVQFF.

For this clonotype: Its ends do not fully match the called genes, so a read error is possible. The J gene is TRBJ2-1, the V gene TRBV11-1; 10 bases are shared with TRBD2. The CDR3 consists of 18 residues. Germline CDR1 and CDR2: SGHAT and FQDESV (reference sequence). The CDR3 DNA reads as TGTGCCAGCAGCTGGGGGCCCGCGGGGCTAGCGGGAGCGAATGAGCAGCTCTTC. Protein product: CASSWGPAGLAGANEQLF.

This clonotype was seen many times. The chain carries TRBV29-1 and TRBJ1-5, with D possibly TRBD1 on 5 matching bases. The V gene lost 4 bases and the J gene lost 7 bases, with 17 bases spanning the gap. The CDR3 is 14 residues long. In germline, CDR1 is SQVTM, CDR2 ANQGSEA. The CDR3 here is CSVAENSQGQPQHF. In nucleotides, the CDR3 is TGCAGCGTTGCTGAGAACAGTCAGGGCCAGCCCCAGCATTTT.

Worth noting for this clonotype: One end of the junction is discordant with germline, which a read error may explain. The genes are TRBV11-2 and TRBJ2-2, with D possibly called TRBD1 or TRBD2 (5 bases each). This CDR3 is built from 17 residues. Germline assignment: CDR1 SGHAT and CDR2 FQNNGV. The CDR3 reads CASCLVRTLRGTGELFF. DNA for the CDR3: TGTGCCAGTTGCTTAGTTAGGACGCTACGGGGCACCGGTGAGCTGTTTTTT.

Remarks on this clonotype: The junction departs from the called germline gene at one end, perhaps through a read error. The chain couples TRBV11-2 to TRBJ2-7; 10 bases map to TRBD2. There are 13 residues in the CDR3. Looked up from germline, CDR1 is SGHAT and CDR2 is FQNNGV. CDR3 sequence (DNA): TGTGCCAGCAGCTTCCCGGCACTAGCGGGACTTGATTTC. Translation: CASSFPALAGLDF.

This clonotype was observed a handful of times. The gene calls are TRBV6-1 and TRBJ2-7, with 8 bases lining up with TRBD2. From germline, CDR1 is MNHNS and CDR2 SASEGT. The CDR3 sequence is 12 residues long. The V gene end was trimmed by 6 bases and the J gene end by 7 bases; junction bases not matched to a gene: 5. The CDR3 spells CASRGTSQEQYF. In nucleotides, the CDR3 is TGTGCCAGCAGGGGGACTAGTCAAGAGCAGTACTTC.

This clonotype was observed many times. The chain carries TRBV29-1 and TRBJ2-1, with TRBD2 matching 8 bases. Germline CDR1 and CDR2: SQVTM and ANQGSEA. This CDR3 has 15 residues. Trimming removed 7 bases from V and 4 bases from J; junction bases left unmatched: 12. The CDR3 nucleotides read TGCAGCGCCTCTCTAATGGTAGCGGGATACAATGAGCAGTTCTTC. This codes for CSASLMVAGYNEQFF.

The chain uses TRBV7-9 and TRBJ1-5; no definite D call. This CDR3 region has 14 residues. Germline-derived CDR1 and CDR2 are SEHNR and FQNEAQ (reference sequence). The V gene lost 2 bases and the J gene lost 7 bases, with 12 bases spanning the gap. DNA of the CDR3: TGTGCCAGCAGCTTACAAGGTTCGGTCCAGCCCCAGCATTTT. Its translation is CASSLQGSVQPQHF.

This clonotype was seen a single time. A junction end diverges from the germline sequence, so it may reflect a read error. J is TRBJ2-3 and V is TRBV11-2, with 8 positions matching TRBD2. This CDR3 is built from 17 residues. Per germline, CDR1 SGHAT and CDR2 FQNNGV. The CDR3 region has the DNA TGTGCCAGCGGCTTACCCAGACTAGCGAGAGTAGGAGATACGCAGTATTTT. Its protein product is CASGLPRLARVGDTQYF.

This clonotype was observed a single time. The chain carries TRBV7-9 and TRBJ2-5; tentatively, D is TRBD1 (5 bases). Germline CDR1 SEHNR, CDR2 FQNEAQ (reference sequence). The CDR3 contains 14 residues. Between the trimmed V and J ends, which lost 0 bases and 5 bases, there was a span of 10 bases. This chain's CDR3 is CASSLAGSGETQYF. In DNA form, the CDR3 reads TGTGCCAGCAGCTTAGCAGGATCAGGGGAGACCCAGTACTTC.

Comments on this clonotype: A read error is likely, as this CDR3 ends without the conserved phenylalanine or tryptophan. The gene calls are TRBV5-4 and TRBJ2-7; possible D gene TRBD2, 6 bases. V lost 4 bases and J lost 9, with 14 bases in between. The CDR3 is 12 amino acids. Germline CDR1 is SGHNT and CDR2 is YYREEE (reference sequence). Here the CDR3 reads CASSRDSGGQYL. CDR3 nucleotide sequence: TGTGCCAGCAGCCGGGACTCTGGCGGGCAGTACTTG.

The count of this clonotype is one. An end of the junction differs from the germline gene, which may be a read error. The CDR3 spells CANSKGAGTETFF. In nucleotides, the CDR3 is TGTGCCAACAGTAAGGGGGCAGGGACTGAAACTTTCTTT. This chain joins TRBV12-3 or TRBV12-4 and TRBJ1-1, with 7 nucleotides matching TRBD1. This CDR3 comprises 13 residues.

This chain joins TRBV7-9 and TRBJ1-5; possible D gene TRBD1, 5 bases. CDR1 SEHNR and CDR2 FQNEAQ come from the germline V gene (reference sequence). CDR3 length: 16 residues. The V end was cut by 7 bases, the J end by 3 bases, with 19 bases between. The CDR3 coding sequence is TGTGCCAGCACCCGAGGGGATGAGGGGTTCAATCAGCCCCAGCATTTT. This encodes CASTRGDEGFNQPQHF. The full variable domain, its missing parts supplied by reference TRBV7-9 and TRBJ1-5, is DTGVSQNPRHKITKRGQNVTFRCDPISEHNRLYWYRQTLGQGPEFLTYFQNEAQLEKSRLLSDRFSAERPKGSFSTLEIQRTEQGDSAMYLCASTRGDEGFNQPQHFGDGTRLSIL.

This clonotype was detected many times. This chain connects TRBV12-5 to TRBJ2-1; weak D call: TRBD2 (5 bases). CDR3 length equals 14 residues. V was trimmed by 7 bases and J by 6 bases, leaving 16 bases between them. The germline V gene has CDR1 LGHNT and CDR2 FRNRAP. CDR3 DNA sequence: TGTGCTAGTGCTGTAGGGAGTACTGTCAATGAGCAGTTCTTC. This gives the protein CASAVGSTVNEQFF.